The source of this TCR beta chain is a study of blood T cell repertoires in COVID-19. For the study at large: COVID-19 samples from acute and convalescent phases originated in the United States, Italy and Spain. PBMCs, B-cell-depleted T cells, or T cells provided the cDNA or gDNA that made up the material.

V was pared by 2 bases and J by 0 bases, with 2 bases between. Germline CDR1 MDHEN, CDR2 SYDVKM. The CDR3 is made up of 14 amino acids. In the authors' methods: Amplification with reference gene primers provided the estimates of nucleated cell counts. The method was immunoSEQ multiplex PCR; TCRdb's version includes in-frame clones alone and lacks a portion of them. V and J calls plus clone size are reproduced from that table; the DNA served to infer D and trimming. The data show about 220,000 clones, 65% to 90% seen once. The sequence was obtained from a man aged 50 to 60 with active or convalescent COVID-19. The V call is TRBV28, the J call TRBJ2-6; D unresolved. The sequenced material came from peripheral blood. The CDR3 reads CASSLLSGANVLTF. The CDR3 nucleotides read TGTGCCAGCAGTTTACTCTCTGGGGCCAACGTCCTGACTTTC.